This T cell receptor beta chain was sequenced during a study of CD8 T cells in ankylosing spondylitis. Study-level results: Ankylosing spondylitis blood appeared to carry a characteristic TCR beta motif of several highly homologous variants. There was reportedly significant enrichment of clones that were disease-linked in matched ankylosing spondylitis synovial fluid. A CD8+ phenotype characterized the disease-linked clones, which were relatively rare in peripheral blood.

Quantitative 5'-RACE with molecular barcodes produced the TCR beta libraries. TCRdb re-derived calls from the 5' RACE reads in MiXCR, one entry per CDR3 protein. This table has about 540,000 distinct CDR3 sequences, roughly 13% appearing once. The ends were cut back, 2 bases at V and 5 bases at J, with 13 bases in the middle. The CDR3 has 14 amino acids. CDR1 and CDR2 (germline): SNHLY, FYNNEI. This clonotype came up a few times. Its target is unknown. Sequenced: blood, either unsorted or a sorted T cell fraction (not recorded which). The source is a male donor with ankylosing spondylitis. The J gene is TRBJ2-7, the V gene TRBV2; a possible D gene is TRBD2 (5 bases). DNA for the CDR3: TGTGCCAGCAGTGAACGTAGGGAGCCTCACGAGCAGTACTTC. Its protein product is CASSERREPHEQYF.